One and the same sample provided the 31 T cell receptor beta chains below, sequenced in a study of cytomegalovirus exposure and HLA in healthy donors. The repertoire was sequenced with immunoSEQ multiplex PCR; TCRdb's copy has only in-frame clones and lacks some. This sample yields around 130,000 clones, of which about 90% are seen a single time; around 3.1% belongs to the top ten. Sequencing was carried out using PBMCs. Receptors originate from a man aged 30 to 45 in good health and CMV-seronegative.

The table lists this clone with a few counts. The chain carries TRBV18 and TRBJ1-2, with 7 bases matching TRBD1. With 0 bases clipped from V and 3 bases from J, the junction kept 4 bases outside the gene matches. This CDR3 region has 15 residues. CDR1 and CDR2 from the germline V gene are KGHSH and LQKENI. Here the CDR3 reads CASSPPDRDYYGYTF. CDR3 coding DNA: TGTGCCAGCTCACCACCCGACAGGGACTACTATGGCTACACCTTC.

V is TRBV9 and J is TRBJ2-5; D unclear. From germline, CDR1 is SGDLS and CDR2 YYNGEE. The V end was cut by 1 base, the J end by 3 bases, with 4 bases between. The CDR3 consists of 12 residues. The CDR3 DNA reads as TGTGCCAGCAGCGTAACAGAAGAGACCCAGTACTTC. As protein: CASSVTEETQYF. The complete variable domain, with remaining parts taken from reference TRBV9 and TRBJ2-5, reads DSGVTQTPKHLITATGQRVTLRCSPRSGDLSVYWYQQSLDQGLQFLIQYYNGEERAKGNILERFSAQQFPDLHSELNLSSLELGDSALYFCASSVTEETQYFGPGTRLLVL.

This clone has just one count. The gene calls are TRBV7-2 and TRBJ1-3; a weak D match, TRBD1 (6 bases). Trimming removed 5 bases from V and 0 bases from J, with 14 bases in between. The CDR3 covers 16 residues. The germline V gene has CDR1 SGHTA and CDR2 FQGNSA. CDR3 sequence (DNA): TGTGCCAGCAGCGCCGGGACATCCTACTCTGGAAACACCATATATTTT. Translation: CASSAGTSYSGNTIYF.

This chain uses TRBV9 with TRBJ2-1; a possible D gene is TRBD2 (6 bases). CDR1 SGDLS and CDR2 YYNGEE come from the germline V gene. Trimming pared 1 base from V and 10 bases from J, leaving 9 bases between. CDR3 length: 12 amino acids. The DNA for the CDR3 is TGTGCCAGCAGCGTACCCCGGGGGGAGCAGTTCTTC. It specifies CASSVPRGEQFF.

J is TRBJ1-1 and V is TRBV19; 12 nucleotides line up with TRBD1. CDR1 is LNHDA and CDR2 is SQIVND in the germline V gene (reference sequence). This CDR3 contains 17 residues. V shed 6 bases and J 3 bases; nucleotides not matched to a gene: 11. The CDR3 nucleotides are TGTGCCAGTAGGCCAGCCGGGACAGGGGGCGCGCACACTGAAGCTTTCTTT. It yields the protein CASRPAGTGGAHTEAFF. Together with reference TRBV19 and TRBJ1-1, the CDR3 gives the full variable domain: DGGITQSPKYLFRKEGQNVTLSCEQNLNHDAMYWYRQDPGQGLRLIYYSQIVNDFQKGDIAEGYSVSREKKESFPLTVTSAQKNPTAFYLCASRPAGTGGAHTEAFFGQGTRLTVV.

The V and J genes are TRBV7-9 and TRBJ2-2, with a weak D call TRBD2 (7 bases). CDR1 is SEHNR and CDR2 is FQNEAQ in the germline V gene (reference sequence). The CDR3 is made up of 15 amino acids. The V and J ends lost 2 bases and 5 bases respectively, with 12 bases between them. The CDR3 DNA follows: TGTGCCAGCAGCTTACGGGGGGCCCGAACCGGGGAGCTGTTTTTT. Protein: CASSLRGARTGELFF.

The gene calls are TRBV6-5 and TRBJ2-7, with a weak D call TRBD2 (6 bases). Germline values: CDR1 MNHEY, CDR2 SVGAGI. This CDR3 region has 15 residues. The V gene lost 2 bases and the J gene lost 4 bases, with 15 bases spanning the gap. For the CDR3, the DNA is TGTGCCAGCAGTTACACCCTAGCGCTGCTATACGAGCAGTACTTC. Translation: CASSYTLALLYEQYF.

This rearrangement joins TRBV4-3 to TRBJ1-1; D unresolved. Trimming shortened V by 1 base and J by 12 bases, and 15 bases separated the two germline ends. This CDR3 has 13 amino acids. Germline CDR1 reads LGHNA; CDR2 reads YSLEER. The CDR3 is CASSQVRGVKTFF. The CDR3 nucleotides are TGCGCCAGCAGCCAAGTCAGAGGAGTGAAGACTTTCTTT.

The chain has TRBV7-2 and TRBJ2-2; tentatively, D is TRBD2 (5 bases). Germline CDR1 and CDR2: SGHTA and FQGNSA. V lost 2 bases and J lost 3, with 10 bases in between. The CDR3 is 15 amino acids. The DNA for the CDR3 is TGTGCCAGCAGCTTACAAGGAGGCGACACCGGGGAGCTGTTTTTT. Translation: CASSLQGGDTGELFF.

CDR3 nucleotide sequence: TGTGCCAGCAGCAAAAGAAGCTTGACAGGCGATAATGAAAAACTGTTTTTT. This gives the protein CASSKRSLTGDNEKLFF. The J gene is TRBJ1-4, the V gene TRBV7-2; the D gene is possibly TRBD1 (6 bases). The CDR3 spans 17 residues. Germline CDR1 is SGHTA and CDR2 is FQGNSA. Trimming shortened V by 5 bases and J by 4 bases, and 20 bases separated the two germline ends.

Here the CDR3 reads CASSSYMGQPQHF. Written as DNA, the CDR3 is TGTGCCAGCAGCTCCTATATGGGCCAGCCCCAGCATTTT. The V and J genes are TRBV7-9 and TRBJ1-5, with D uncertain. Trimming took off 4 bases at V and 7 bases at J, with 11 bases between the two ends. This CDR3 contains 13 residues. Germline V gene lookup returns CDR1 SEHNR and CDR2 FQNEAQ (reference sequence).

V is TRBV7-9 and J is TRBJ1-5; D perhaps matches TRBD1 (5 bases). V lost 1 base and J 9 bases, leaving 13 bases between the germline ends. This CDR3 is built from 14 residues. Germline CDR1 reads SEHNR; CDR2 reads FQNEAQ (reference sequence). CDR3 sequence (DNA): TGTGCCAGCAGCTTAGGTACAGCTCAGGGGCCCCAGCATTTT. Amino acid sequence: CASSLGTAQGPQHF.

The CDR3 loop is CATSDRGSEPQHF. Written as DNA, the CDR3 is TGTGCCACCAGCGACAGGGGAAGTGAGCCCCAGCATTTT. The J gene is TRBJ1-5, the V gene TRBV15, with 8 bases aligning to TRBD1. Germline assignment: CDR1 LNHNV and CDR2 YYDKDF (reference sequence). The CDR3 contains 13 residues. Trimming cost V 5 bases and J 8 bases; bases outside gene matches: 5.

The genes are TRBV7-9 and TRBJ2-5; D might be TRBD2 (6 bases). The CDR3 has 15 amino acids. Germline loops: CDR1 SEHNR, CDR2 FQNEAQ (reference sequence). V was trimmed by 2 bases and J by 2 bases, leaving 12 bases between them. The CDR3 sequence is CASSLLDGSQETQYF. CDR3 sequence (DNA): TGTGCCAGCAGCTTACTTGACGGGAGTCAAGAGACCCAGTACTTC.

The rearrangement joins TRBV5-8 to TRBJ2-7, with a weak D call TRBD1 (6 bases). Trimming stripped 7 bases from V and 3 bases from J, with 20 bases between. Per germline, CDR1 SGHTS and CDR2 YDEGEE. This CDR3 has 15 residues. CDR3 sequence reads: CASRGEETRGYEQYF. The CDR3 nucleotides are TGTGCCAGCCGCGGCGAAGAGACCAGGGGCTACGAGCAGTACTTC.

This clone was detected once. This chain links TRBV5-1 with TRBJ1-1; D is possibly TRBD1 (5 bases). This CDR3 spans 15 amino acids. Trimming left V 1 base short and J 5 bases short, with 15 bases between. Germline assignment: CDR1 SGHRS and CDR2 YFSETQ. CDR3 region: CASSLNKERGTEAFF. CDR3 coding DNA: TGCGCCAGCAGCTTGAACAAGGAACGGGGGACTGAAGCTTTCTTT.

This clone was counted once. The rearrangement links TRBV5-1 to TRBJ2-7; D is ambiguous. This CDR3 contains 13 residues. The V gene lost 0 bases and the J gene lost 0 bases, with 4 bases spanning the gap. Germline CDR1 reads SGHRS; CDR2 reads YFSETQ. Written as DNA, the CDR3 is TGCGCCAGCAGCTTGGGGAGCTCCTACGAGCAGTACTTC. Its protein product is CASSLGSSYEQYF.

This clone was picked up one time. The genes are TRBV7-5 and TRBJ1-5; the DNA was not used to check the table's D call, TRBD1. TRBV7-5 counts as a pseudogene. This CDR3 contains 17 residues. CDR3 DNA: TGTGCCAGAAGCCCTAAGGAACAGGGCACCCGCAATCAGCCCCAGCATTTT. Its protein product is CARSPKEQGTRNQPQHF.

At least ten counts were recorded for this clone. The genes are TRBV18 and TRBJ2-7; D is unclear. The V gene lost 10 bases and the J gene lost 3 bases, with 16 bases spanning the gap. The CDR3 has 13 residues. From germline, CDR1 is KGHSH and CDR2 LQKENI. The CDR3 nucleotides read TGTGCCACCGCTAATTCGCAAGACTACGAGCAGTACTTC. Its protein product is CATANSQDYEQYF. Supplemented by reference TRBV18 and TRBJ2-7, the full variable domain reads NAGVMQNPRHLVRRRGQEARLRCSPMKGHSHVYWYRQLPEEGLKFMVYLQKENIIDESGMPKERFSAEFPKEGPSILRIQQVVRGDSAAYFCATANSQDYEQYFGPGTRLTVT.

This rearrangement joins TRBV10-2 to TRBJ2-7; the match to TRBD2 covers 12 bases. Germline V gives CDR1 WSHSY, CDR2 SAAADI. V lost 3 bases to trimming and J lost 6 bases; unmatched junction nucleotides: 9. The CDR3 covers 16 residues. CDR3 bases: TGCGCCAGCAGTGAAAATTCCGGACTAGCGGGACTCGAGCAGTACTTC. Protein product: CASSENSGLAGLEQYF.

CDR3 sequence reads: CASSRPGGDEQFF. CDR3 DNA: TGTGCCAGCAGCCGACCCGGGGGGGATGAGCAGTTCTTC. This sequence joins TRBV7-9 and TRBJ2-1; 8 bases match TRBD2. J gave up 8 bases and V 5 bases, and 5 bases lay outside the gene matches. The CDR3 has 13 amino acids. CDR1 and CDR2 from the germline V gene are SEHNR and FQNEAQ (reference sequence).

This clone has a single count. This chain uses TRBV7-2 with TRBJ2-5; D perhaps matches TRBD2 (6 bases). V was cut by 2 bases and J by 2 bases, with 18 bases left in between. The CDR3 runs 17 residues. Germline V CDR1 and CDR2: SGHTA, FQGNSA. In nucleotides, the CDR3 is TGTGCCAGCAGCTTAACGGCGGTCGGGGGACCTCAAGAGACCCAGTACTTC. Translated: CASSLTAVGGPQETQYF.

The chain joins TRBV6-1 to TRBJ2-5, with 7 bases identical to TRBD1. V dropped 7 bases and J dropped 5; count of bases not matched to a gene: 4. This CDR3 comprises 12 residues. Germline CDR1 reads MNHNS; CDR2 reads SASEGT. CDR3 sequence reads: CASTARGETQYF. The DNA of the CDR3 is TGTGCCAGCACCGCCAGGGGGGAGACCCAGTACTTC.

In nucleotides, the CDR3 is TGTGCCAGCAGCTTAGTGGGGGGGGGAAGAGCTTTCTTT. Its protein is CASSLVGGGRAFF. The V and J genes are TRBV11-2 and TRBJ1-1; possible D gene TRBD1, 5 bases. This CDR3 is 13 amino acids long. V gave up 1 base and J gave up 10 bases, with 13 bases separating them. The V gene's germline CDR1 is SGHAT and CDR2 FQNNGV.

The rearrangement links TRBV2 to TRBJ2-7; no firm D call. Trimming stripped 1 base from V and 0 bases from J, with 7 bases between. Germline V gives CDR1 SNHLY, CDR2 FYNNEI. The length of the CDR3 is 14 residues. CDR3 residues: CASSEGFYSYEQYF. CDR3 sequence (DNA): TGTGCCAGCAGTGAAGGCTTCTACTCCTACGAGCAGTACTTC.

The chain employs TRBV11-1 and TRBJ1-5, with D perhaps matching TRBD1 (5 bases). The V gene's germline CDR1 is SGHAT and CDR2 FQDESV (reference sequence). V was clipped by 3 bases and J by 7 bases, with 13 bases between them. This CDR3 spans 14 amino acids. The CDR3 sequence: CASSLVRGSQPQHF. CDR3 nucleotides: TGTGCCAGCAGCTTGGTAAGGGGTTCACAGCCCCAGCATTTT.

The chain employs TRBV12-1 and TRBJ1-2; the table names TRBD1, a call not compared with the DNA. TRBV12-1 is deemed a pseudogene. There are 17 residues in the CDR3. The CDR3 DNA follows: TGTGCCAGCAGCTTTGCGCTGACAGGGGGCGAATTCTATGGCTACACCTTC. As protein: CASSFALTGGEFYGYTF.

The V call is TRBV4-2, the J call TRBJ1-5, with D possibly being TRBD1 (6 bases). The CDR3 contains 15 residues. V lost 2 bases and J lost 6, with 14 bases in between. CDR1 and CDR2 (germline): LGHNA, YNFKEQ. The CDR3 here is CASSQIQGRGQPQHF. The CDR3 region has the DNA TGTGCCAGCAGCCAAATACAGGGAAGGGGTCAGCCCCAGCATTTT.

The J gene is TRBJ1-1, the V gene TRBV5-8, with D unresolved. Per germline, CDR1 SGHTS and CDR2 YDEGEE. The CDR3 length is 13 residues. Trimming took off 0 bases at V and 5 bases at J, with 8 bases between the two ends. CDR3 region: CASSLGSGTEAFF. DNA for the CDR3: TGTGCCAGCAGCTTGGGGTCGGGGACTGAAGCTTTCTTT.

The CDR3 loop reads CASSLTEYNSPLHF. The CDR3 DNA is TGTGCCAGCAGCTTGACAGAGTATAATTCACCCCTCCACTTT. The V call is TRBV5-4, the J call TRBJ1-6; D is uncertain. Trimming pared 1 base from V and 4 bases from J, leaving 6 bases between. Germline values: CDR1 SGHNT, CDR2 YYREEE (reference sequence). This CDR3 comprises 14 residues. Drawing the rest from reference TRBV5-4 and TRBJ1-6, the complete variable domain is ETGVTQSPTHLIKTRGQQVTLRCSSQSGHNTVSWYQQALGQGPQFIFQYYREEENGRGNFPPRFSGLQFPNYSSELNVNALELDDSALYLCASSLTEYNSPLHFGNGTRLTVT.

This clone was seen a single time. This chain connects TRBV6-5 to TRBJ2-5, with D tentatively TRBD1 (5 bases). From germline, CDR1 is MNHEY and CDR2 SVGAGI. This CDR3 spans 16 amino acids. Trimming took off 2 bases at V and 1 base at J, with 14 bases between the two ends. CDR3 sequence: CASSYQQQAPQETQYF. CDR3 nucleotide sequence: TGTGCCAGCAGTTACCAGCAACAGGCCCCCCAAGAGACCCAGTACTTC.